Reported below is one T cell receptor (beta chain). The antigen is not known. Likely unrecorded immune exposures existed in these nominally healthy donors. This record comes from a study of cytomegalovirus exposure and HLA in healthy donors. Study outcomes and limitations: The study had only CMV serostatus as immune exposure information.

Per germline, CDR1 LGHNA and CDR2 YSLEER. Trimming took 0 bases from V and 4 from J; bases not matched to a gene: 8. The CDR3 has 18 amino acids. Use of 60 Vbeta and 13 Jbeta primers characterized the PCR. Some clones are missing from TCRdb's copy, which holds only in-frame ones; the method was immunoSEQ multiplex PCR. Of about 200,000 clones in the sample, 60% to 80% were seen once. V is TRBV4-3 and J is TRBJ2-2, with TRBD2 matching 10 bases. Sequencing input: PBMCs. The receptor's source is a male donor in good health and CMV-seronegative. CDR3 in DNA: TGCGCCAGCAGCCAAGATTCGCTAGCGGGGGCTGTCACCGGGGAGCTGTTTTTT. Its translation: CASSQDSLAGAVTGELFF.